The 4 T cell receptor beta chains below all came from one sample that was sequenced in a study of cytomegalovirus exposure and HLA in healthy donors. Assay: immunoSEQ multiplex PCR; the TCRdb copy retains only in-frame clones and omits some. The repertoire has fewer than 95,000 clones, roughly 80% of them found once; the top ten carry 12%. The sequenced sample was PBMCs. These receptors originate from a young woman in good health and CMV-seropositive.

The V and J genes are TRBV5-1 and TRBJ2-3; TRBD2 matches 16 bases. Germline trimming cut 4 bases from V and 6 bases from J; bases unmatched to any gene: 5. Germline CDR1 and CDR2: SGHRS and YFSETQ. The CDR3 extends over 16 amino acids. This CDR3 is CASSLGTSGGADTQYF. CDR3 nucleotides: TGCGCCAGCAGCCTCGGGACTAGCGGGGGGGCGGATACGCAGTATTTT. The whole variable domain, remainder taken from reference TRBV5-1 and TRBJ2-3, is KAGVTQTPRYLIKTRGQQVTLSCSPISGHRSVSWYQQTPGQGLQFLFEYFSETQRNKGNFPGRFSGRQFSNSRSEMNVSTLELGDSALYLCASSLGTSGGADTQYFGPGTRLTVL.

The genes are TRBV4-1 and TRBJ2-7; TRBD1 aligns across 7 bases. V shed 2 bases, J shed 5 bases, and the junction held 9 bases outside the gene matches. Germline V gene lookup returns CDR1 MGHRA and CDR2 YSYEKL. This CDR3 has 15 residues. CDR3 region: CASSQYGQDQNEQYF. As DNA, the CDR3 is TGCGCCAGCAGCCAATACGGACAGGACCAAAACGAGCAGTACTTC.

The chain recombines TRBV2 with TRBJ2-2, with 7 bases fitting TRBD2. This CDR3 contains 14 residues. Germline V lookup: CDR1 SNHLY, CDR2 FYNNEI. The CDR3 DNA sequence: TGTGCAGGTTCGGGGGGAAGCGACACCGGGGAGCTGTTTTTT. It translates to CAGSGGSDTGELFF. The complete variable domain, with remaining parts taken from reference TRBV2 and TRBJ2-2, reads EPEVTQTPSHQVTQMGQEVILRCVPISNHLYFYWYRQILGQKVEFLVSFYNNEISEKSEIFDDQFSVERPDGSNFTLKIRSTKLEDSAMYFCAGSGGSDTGELFFGEGSRLTVL.

This chain links TRBV5-1 with TRBJ1-1; D not resolved. The CDR3 consists of 14 residues. Germline V gene sequence: CDR1 SGHRS, CDR2 YFSETQ. The V and J ends lost 1 base and 1 base respectively, with 8 bases between them. The CDR3 spells CASSLLPENTEAFF. CDR3 in DNA: TGCGCCAGCAGCTTGCTCCCAGAGAACACTGAAGCTTTCTTT.